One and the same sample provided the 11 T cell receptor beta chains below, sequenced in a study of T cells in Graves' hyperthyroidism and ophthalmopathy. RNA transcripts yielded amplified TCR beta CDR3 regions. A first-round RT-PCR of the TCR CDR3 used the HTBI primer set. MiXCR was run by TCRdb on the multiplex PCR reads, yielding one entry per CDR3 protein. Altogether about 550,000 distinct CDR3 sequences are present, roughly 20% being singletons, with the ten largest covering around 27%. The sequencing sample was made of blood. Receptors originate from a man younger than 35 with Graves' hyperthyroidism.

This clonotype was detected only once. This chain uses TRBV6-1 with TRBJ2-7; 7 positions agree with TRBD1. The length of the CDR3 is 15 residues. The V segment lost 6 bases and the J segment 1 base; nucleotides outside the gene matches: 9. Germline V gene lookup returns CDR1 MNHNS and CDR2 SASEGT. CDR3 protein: CASRTEGGLSYEQYF. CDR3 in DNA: TGTGCCAGCAGGACCGAAGGGGGCCTGTCCTACGAGCAGTACTTC.

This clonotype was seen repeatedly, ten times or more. This CDR3 is CATSSGRGGSQPQHF. The CDR3, as DNA: TGTGCCACCAGCAGTGGGAGGGGAGGGAGTCAGCCCCAGCATTTT. The chain joins TRBV15 to TRBJ1-5, with D possibly being TRBD1 (5 bases). The length of the CDR3 is 15 residues. Germline CDR1 reads LNHNV; CDR2 reads YYDKDF (reference sequence). V was pared by 3 bases and J by 6 bases, with 15 bases between.

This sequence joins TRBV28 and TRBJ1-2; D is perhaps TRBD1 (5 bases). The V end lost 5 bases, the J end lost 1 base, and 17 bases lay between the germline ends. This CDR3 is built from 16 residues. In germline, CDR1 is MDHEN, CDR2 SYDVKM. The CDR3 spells CASSPTGTLGNYGYTF. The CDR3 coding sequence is TGTGCCAGCAGTCCAACCGGGACCTTGGGTAACTATGGCTACACCTTC.

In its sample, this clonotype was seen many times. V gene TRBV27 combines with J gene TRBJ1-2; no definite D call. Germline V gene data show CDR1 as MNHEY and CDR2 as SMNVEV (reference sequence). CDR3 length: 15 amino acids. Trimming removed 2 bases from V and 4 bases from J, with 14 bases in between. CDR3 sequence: CASSLNGEGSYGYTF. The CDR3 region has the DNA TGTGCCAGCAGTTTAAATGGTGAAGGCTCCTATGGCTACACCTTC.

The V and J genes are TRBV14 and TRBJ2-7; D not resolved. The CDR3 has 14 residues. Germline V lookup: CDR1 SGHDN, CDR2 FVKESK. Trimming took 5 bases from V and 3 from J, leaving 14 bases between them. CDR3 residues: CASSSDLIHYEQYF. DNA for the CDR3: TGTGCCAGCAGCAGCGACCTAATTCACTACGAGCAGTACTTC.

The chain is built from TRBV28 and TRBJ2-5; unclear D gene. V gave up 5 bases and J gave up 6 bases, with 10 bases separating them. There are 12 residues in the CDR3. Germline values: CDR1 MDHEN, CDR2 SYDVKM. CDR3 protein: CASSPPYQTQYF. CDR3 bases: TGTGCCAGCAGTCCACCTTATCAGACCCAGTACTTC.

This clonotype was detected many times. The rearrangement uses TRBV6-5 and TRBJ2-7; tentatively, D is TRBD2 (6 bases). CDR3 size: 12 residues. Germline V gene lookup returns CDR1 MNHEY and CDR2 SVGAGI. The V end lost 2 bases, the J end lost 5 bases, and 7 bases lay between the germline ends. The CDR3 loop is CASSYGGNEQYF. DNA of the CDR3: TGTGCCAGCAGTTACGGCGGGAACGAGCAGTACTTC.

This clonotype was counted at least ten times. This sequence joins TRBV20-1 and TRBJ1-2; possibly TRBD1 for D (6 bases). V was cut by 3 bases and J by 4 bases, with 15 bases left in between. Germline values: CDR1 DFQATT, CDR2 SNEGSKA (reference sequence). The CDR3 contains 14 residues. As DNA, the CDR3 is TGCAGTGCTAGGTCAGGGGCGCCTGTCTATGGCTACACCTTC. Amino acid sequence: CSARSGAPVYGYTF.

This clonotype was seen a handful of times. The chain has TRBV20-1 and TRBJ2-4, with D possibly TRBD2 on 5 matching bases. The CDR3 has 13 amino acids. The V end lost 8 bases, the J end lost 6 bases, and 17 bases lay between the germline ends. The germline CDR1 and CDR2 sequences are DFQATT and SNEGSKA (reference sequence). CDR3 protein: CSFAGGRGNIQYF. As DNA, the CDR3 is TGCAGTTTCGCTGGTGGCCGGGGAAACATTCAGTACTTC.

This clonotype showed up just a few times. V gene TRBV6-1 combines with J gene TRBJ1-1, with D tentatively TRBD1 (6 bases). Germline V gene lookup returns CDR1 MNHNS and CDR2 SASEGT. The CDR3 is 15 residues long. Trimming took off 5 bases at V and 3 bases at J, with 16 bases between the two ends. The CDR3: CASSLNRVDHTEAFF. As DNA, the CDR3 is TGTGCCAGCAGTCTAAACAGGGTTGATCACACTGAAGCTTTCTTT.

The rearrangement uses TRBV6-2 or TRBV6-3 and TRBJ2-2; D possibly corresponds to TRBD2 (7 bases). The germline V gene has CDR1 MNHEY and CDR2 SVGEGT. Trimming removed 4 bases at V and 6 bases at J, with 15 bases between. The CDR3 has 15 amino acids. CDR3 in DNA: TGTGCCAGCAGTTTGGGTGGGGGGGCCGCCGGGGAGCTGTTTTTT. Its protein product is CASSLGGGAAGELFF.